Presented here are 11 T cell receptor beta chains from one specimen sequenced in a study of T cell changes during pregnancy in multiple sclerosis. Measured with immunoSEQ multiplex PCR; TCRdb has only the in-frame clones, and not every one. The sample shows tens of thousands of clones, around 90% of them seen only once. The sequenced sample was peripheral blood, obtained in the second trimester of pregnancy. The receptors come from a female donor in good health, enrolled as a control in a pregnancy study.

For the CDR3, the DNA is TGTGCCAGCAGCTCCCCCGGGGGGCCCCACCACGAGCAGTACTTC. Amino acid sequence: CASSSPGGPHHEQYF. This sequence joins TRBV7-9 and TRBJ2-7; perhaps TRBD2 as D (7 bases). CDR1 SEHNR and CDR2 FQNEAQ come from the germline V gene (reference sequence). V lost 4 bases and J lost 5, with 18 bases in between. The CDR3 runs 15 residues.

The chain has TRBV30 and TRBJ1-2, with D tentatively TRBD1 (6 bases). The CDR3 is made up of 13 amino acids. Trimming shortened V by 3 bases and J by 7 bases, and 15 bases separated the two germline ends. CDR1 is GTSNPN and CDR2 is SVGIG in the germline V gene (reference sequence). CDR3 nucleotides: TGTGCCTGGAGAGCACAGGGTTTCTCTGGCTACACCTTC. Protein sequence: CAWRAQGFSGYTF.

The gene calls are TRBV27 and TRBJ1-5, with D possibly matching TRBD1 (6 bases). The CDR3 is 13 amino acids. Germline values: CDR1 MNHEY, CDR2 SMNVEV (reference sequence). Trimming pared 7 bases from V and 9 bases from J, leaving 16 bases between. The CDR3 here is CASTTGPGRPQHF. Here the CDR3 DNA reads TGTGCCAGCACCACAGGGCCCGGAAGGCCCCAGCATTTT.

The chain joins TRBV11-2 to TRBJ1-1; D not resolved. Germline V gene lookup returns CDR1 SGHAT and CDR2 FQNNGV. Trimming took off 5 bases at V and 1 base at J, with 11 bases between the two ends. The CDR3 consists of 14 residues. The DNA of the CDR3 is TGTGCCAGCAGCCCCCAACGGAGGAACACTGAAGCTTTCTTT. Encoded protein: CASSPQRRNTEAFF.

V and J are TRBV7-8 and TRBJ2-1, with unresolved D. V lost 5 bases and J 12 bases, leaving 11 bases between the germline ends. This CDR3 is built from 11 residues. CDR1 is SGHVS, CDR2 FQNEAQ, per germline. For the CDR3, the DNA is TGTGCCAGCAGCCCCCTAGACTCGCAGTTCTTC. It translates to CASSPLDSQFF.

The chain links TRBV20-1 to TRBJ2-5; no firm D call. V gave up 1 base and J gave up 7 bases, with 7 bases separating them. Per the germline V gene, CDR1 is DFQATT and CDR2 is SNEGSKA (reference sequence). CDR3 length equals 11 residues. The CDR3 here is CSARGSGTQYF. Written as DNA, the CDR3 is TGCAGTGCTAGAGGTAGTGGGACCCAGTACTTC.

This clone occurred a few times. This chain connects TRBV30 to TRBJ1-6; a weak D match, TRBD1 (6 bases). Looked up from germline, CDR1 is GTSNPN and CDR2 is SVGIG (reference sequence). V gave up 3 bases and J gave up 6 bases, with 12 bases separating them. The CDR3 spans 14 residues. CDR3 residues: CAWSRGGANSPLHF. CDR3 nucleotide sequence: TGTGCCTGGAGCAGGGGAGGGGCTAATTCACCCCTCCACTTT.

This chain links TRBV6-5 with TRBJ1-3; TRBD1 matches at 10 bases. The ends lost 10 bases at V and 2 bases at J; junction bases unmatched: 8. Germline CDR1 reads MNHEY; CDR2 reads SVGAGI. This CDR3 is built from 15 residues. CDR3 amino acids: CATLYDRGPGNTIYF. DNA for the CDR3: TGTGCCACCCTATATGACAGGGGGCCTGGAAACACCATATATTTT.

The genes are TRBV6-5 and TRBJ1-1, with D possibly TRBD1 on 6 matching bases. Germline CDR1 and CDR2: MNHEY and SVGAGI. Trimming left V 6 bases short and J 8 bases short, with 16 bases between. CDR3 length equals 13 residues. The CDR3 sequence: CASRSLRGAEAFF. CDR3 DNA sequence: TGTGCCAGCAGATCCCTACGGGGGGCCGAAGCTTTCTTT.

The rearrangement uses TRBV4-3 and TRBJ2-1; D gene uncertain. The V gene's germline CDR1 is LGHNA and CDR2 YSLEER. The V end lost 0 bases, the J end lost 4 bases, and 10 bases lay between the germline ends. CDR3 length: 15 amino acids. The CDR3 bases are TGCGCCAGCAGCCAAGAAGCCCAAATATACAATGAGCAGTTCTTC. This gives the protein CASSQEAQIYNEQFF.

The CDR3 region has the DNA TGTGCCAGCACACTAAAGGACACTGAAGCTTTCTTT. Its translation is CASTLKDTEAFF. V gene TRBV28 combines with J gene TRBJ1-1; D uncertain. CDR3 size: 12 residues. In germline, CDR1 is MDHEN, CDR2 SYDVKM. Trimming left V 7 bases short and J 3 bases short, with 9 bases between.